These 13 T cell receptor beta chains were sequenced from one sample in a study of CD8+CD57+ T cells in acquired aplastic anemia. The authors sequenced patients whose flow cytometry had shown CD8+CD57+ cell expansion. Genomic DNA, the template, was used for profiling of the TCR beta VDJ and CDR3. One entry per CDR3 protein results from TCRdb running MiXCR on the reads. The table records under 200,000 distinct CDR3 sequences, around 48% of them present only once. The specimen sequenced was sorted CD4+, CD8+, or CD8+CD57+ T cells (not recorded which) from PBMCs. Every receptor here comes from a human donor with aplastic anemia.

The sample holds a few counts of this clonotype. V usage is TRBV27 and J usage is TRBJ2-1, with no clear D. Germline V gene data show CDR1 as MNHEY and CDR2 as SMNVEV (reference sequence). Trimming took 2 bases from V and 4 from J, leaving 6 bases between them. There are 13 residues in the CDR3. The CDR3 DNA reads TGTGCCAGCAGTTTAAACACGTACAATGAGCAGTTCTTC. This translates into CASSLNTYNEQFF.

This sequence joins TRBV24-1 and TRBJ2-1; a weak D match, TRBD2 (6 bases). The germline V and J ends were trimmed by 9 bases and 4 bases, with 12 bases remaining between them. CDR1 is KGHDR and CDR2 is SFDVKD in the germline V gene. The CDR3 spans 13 residues. The CDR3 region is CATSHLAYNEQFF. CDR3 sequence (DNA): TGTGCCACCTCACACCTAGCGTACAATGAGCAGTTCTTC.

This clonotype has just a few counts. The chain combines TRBV5-4 with TRBJ2-2; 12 bases map to TRBD2. The CDR3 runs 20 residues. The germline V gene encodes CDR1 SGHNT and CDR2 YYREEE (reference sequence). Trimming cost V 0 bases and J 8 bases; bases outside gene matches: 17. DNA for the CDR3: TGTGCCAGCAGCTTGGTCGGCAGGGGGCCACTAGCGGGAGGTACTGGGGAGCTGTTTTTT. Translating it yields CASSLVGRGPLAGGTGELFF.

This clonotype was picked up many times. The junction does not match germline at one end; this may be a read error. This chain uses TRBV7-2 with TRBJ2-3; D call uncertain. Germline V lookup: CDR1 SGHTA, CDR2 FQGNSA. The CDR3 is made up of 11 amino acids. The CDR3 nucleotides read TGCGCCAGCAGCTTCGGGTTTACGCAGTATTTT. Translation gives CASSFGFTQYF.

The CDR3 bases are TGTGCCACCAGTGACGACAGGGGTAATCAGCCCCAGCATTTT. The encoded protein is CATSDDRGNQPQHF. The chain links TRBV24-1 to TRBJ1-5; 8 bases line up with TRBD1. J lost 4 bases, V lost 4 bases, and 2 bases had no gene match. The CDR3 is 14 amino acids. Germline CDR1 reads KGHDR; CDR2 reads SFDVKD.

Many counts were recorded for this clonotype. The chain carries TRBV5-6 and TRBJ1-5; the match to TRBD1 covers 9 bases. The V gene's germline CDR1 is SGHDT and CDR2 YYEEEE. This CDR3 has 15 amino acids. Trimming at V came to 0 bases and at J to 4 bases, leaving 2 bases not matched to a gene. CDR3 DNA sequence: TGTGCCAGCAGCTTGGGGGACAGGGAGAATCAGCCCCAGCATTTT. This gives the protein CASSLGDRENQPQHF.

Many counts were recorded for this clonotype. The chain recombines TRBV6-1 with TRBJ2-1; 9 nucleotides match TRBD2. CDR1 and CDR2 (germline): MNHNS, SASEGT. CDR3 length: 17 amino acids. V dropped 6 bases and J dropped 2; count of bases not matched to a gene: 11. CDR3 nucleotide sequence: TGTGCCAGCAGGGCTCGCAGCGGGAGGTTAACCTACAATGAGCAGTTCTTC. As protein: CASRARSGRLTYNEQFF.

The table lists this clonotype with a few counts. In DNA, the CDR3 is TGTGCCAGCAGAAACCCCGGGGCTGGAAACACCATATATTTT. Translation gives CASRNPGAGNTIYF. This chain uses TRBV6-1 with TRBJ1-3, with D hard to call. V lost 6 bases to trimming and J lost 2 bases, with 11 bases between them. Germline V gene lookup returns CDR1 MNHNS and CDR2 SASEGT. CDR3 size: 14 residues.

The genes are TRBV2 and TRBJ2-1; 10 bases are shared with TRBD2. Germline CDR1 reads SNHLY; CDR2 reads FYNNEI. The CDR3 contains 15 residues. The J segment lost 4 bases and the V segment lost 2 bases, leaving 2 bases of the junction unmatched. CDR3 in DNA: TGTGCCAGCAGTGAACGGACTAGCGGTTACAATGAGCAGTTCTTC. It encodes CASSERTSGYNEQFF.

V gene TRBV2 combines with J gene TRBJ1-5, with 8 bases lining up with TRBD1. V lost 5 bases to trimming and J lost 4 bases; unmatched junction nucleotides: 1. CDR1 SNHLY and CDR2 FYNNEI come from the germline V gene. CDR3 length equals 13 residues. CDR3 loop: CASSWTGNQPQHF. CDR3 in DNA: TGTGCCAGCAGTTGGACAGGGAATCAGCCCCAGCATTTT.

Comments on this clonotype: A junction end diverges from the germline sequence, so it may reflect a read error. The genes are TRBV20-1 and TRBJ1-6; possible D gene TRBD1, 5 bases. This CDR3 contains 12 residues. Germline CDR1 reads DFQATT; CDR2 reads SNEGSKA (reference sequence). The CDR3 DNA sequence: TGCAGTACTAGGGGCGAATATTCACCCCTCCACTTT. Amino acids: CSTRGEYSPLHF.

This clonotype has a count of ten or more. The chain uses TRBV6-1 and TRBJ1-2; D is ambiguous. With 6 bases removed from V and 4 bases from J, the gap between germline ends came to 12 bases. Germline V gives CDR1 MNHNS, CDR2 SASEGT. The CDR3 length is 13 residues. The CDR3 nucleotides read TGTGCCAGCAGCACGGAACCCATCTATGGCTACACCTTC. Translation: CASSTEPIYGYTF.

This clonotype was observed many times. The chain is built from TRBV14 and TRBJ2-2; the D is unclear. Trimming cost V 0 bases and J 6 bases, with 5 bases left between them. CDR1 SGHDN and CDR2 FVKESK come from the germline V gene. CDR3 length equals 13 residues. CDR3 in DNA: TGTGCCAGCAGCCAAGATCTCGCCGGGGAGCTGTTTTTT. Encoded protein: CASSQDLAGELFF.